Reported below is one T cell receptor (beta chain). Its antigen is currently unknown. It was with 60 Vbeta and 13 Jbeta primers that the PCR ran. The data were produced by immunoSEQ multiplex PCR, yet TCRdb's version contains in-frame clones alone and is incomplete. In the table there are roughly 150,000 clones, around 75% of which are singletons. This specimen belongs to a study of cytomegalovirus exposure and HLA in healthy donors. Study-level findings and limits: With later analysis, a missense DCLRE1C variant became linked to TCR beta V- and J-gene trimming. Specific recognition of CMV antigens was confirmed in vitro for a few chains (all CMV-associated). Sequencing likely produced, as an artifact, a cluster of highly shared sequence variants.

Germline V CDR1 and CDR2: MNHNY, SVGAGI (reference sequence). The ends were cut back, 4 bases at V and 5 bases at J, with 15 bases in the middle. The CDR3 length is 14 residues. This sequence originates from a man younger than 30 in good health and CMV-seronegative. The sequencing input was PBMCs. The rearrangement links TRBV6-6 to TRBJ2-7; D is possibly TRBD1 (6 bases). CDR3 amino acids: CASSSPRGDHEQYF. CDR3 DNA sequence: TGTGCCAGCAGTTCTCCCAGGGGCGACCACGAGCAGTACTTC.